One sample yielded the 25 T cell receptor beta chains listed below, sequenced in a study of CD8+CD57+ T cells in acquired aplastic anemia. By flow cytometry, patients selected for sequencing had shown an expansion of CD8+CD57+ cells. The template used for profiling TCR beta VDJ and CDR3 was genomic DNA. One entry per CDR3 protein results from TCRdb running MiXCR on the reads. The profile covers a few hundred thousand distinct CDR3 sequences, with roughly 50% appearing a single time and just under 20% taken by the ten largest. Sequencing was carried out using sorted CD4+, CD8+, or CD8+CD57+ T cells (not recorded which) from PBMCs. These receptors were collected from a human donor with aplastic anemia.

As for this clonotype: No conserved phenylalanine or tryptophan is present at the end of the CDR3, so a read error is the likely explanation. The DNA is left out, because the CDR3 cannot be placed on it with certainty; the CDR3 is given as TCRdb lists it. The chain carries TRBV19 and TRBJ1-6. The CDR3 is 10 residues long, ends included. CDR1 and CDR2 (germline): LNHDA, SQIVND (reference sequence). CDR3 amino acids: CASSILEATS.

This clonotype was seen more than once but under ten times. This chain joins TRBV7-9 and TRBJ1-2; no definite D call. The V gene's germline CDR1 is SEHNR and CDR2 FQNEAQ (reference sequence). This CDR3 comprises 13 residues. The germline V and J ends were trimmed by 1 base and 6 bases, with 9 bases remaining between them. CDR3 loop: CASSLGPVDGYTF. The CDR3 DNA is TGTGCCAGCAGCTTAGGTCCGGTGGATGGCTACACCTTC.

The rearrangement uses TRBV20-1 and TRBJ2-1; D is perhaps TRBD1 or TRBD2 (5 bases each). CDR1 DFQATT and CDR2 SNEGSKA come from the germline V gene (reference sequence). The CDR3 is 15 amino acids. Trimming pared 4 bases from V and 0 bases from J, leaving 13 bases between. This CDR3 reads CSAKRGESSYNEQFF. In nucleotides, the CDR3 is TGCAGTGCTAAAAGAGGGGAGTCCTCCTACAATGAGCAGTTCTTC.

The chain recombines TRBV20-1 with TRBJ2-5; no clear D gene. Germline V gene data show CDR1 as DFQATT and CDR2 as SNEGSKA (reference sequence). The CDR3 is made up of 13 amino acids. Deletions cut 5 bases from V and 1 base from J, with 11 bases between. The CDR3 sequence is CSAGATFQETQYF. CDR3 sequence (DNA): TGCAGTGCTGGCGCCACCTTCCAAGAGACCCAGTACTTC.

J is TRBJ2-3 and V is TRBV15; possibly TRBD1 or TRBD2 for D (5 bases each). The length of the CDR3 is 17 residues. CDR1 and CDR2 from the germline V gene are LNHNV and YYDKDF (reference sequence). Trimming pared 5 bases from V and 1 base from J, leaving 19 bases between. DNA for the CDR3: TGTGCCACCAGCCCCCCCGGGACCCAAATCCGCACAGATACGCAGTATTTT. Protein: CATSPPGTQIRTDTQYF. Based on the CDR3 plus reference TRBV15 and TRBJ2-3, the full variable domain is DAMVIQNPRYQVTQFGKPVTLSCSQTLNHNVMYWYQQKSSQAPKLLFHYYDKDFNNEADTPDNFQSRRPNTSFCFLDIRSPGLGDTAMYLCATSPPGTQIRTDTQYFGPGTRLTVL.

This clonotype has at least ten counts. The rearrangement joins TRBV19 to TRBJ2-7; D uncertain. CDR3 length: 14 amino acids. Germline assignment: CDR1 LNHDA and CDR2 SQIVND (reference sequence). The ends were cut back, 5 bases at V and 3 bases at J, with 14 bases in the middle. Here the CDR3 reads CASSPTLVSYEQYF. DNA of the CDR3: TGTGCCAGTAGTCCTACGTTGGTCAGCTACGAGCAGTACTTC. Looking up the rest from reference TRBV19 and TRBJ2-7 gives the full variable domain: DGGITQSPKYLFRKEGQNVTLSCEQNLNHDAMYWYRQDPGQGLRLIYYSQIVNDFQKGDIAEGYSVSREKKESFPLTVTSAQKNPTAFYLCASSPTLVSYEQYFGPGTRLTVT.

Remarks on this clonotype: The germline gene is not matched at one end of the junction; a read error may be the cause. This chain joins TRBV5-1 and TRBJ1-4; 7 nucleotides align to TRBD1. The CDR3 loop spans 13 amino acids. The germline CDR1 and CDR2 sequences are SGHRS and YFSETQ. CDR3 coding DNA: TGTGCCAGCAGCTCTGACAGGGCCGAAAAACTGTTTTTT. It encodes CASSSDRAEKLFF.

The gene calls are TRBV10-3 and TRBJ2-3; D is unclear. The CDR3 has 13 amino acids. Trimming removed 3 bases from V and 11 bases from J, with 15 bases in between. Per the germline V gene, CDR1 is ENHRY and CDR2 is SYGVKD. The CDR3 protein is CAISDYNDNEQYF. DNA for the CDR3: TGTGCCATCAGTGATTACAACGACAATGAGCAGTATTTT.

This clonotype showed up just once. The chain links TRBV5-6 to TRBJ2-7, with a possible D match to TRBD2 (5 bases). V was clipped by 1 base and J by 0 bases, with 8 bases between them. This CDR3 has 14 residues. Germline CDR1 reads SGHDT; CDR2 reads YYEEEE. As DNA, the CDR3 is TGTGCCAGCAGCTTGAGCGGTAGCTCCTACGAGCAGTACGTC. Translating it yields CASSLSGSSYEQYV.

Many counts were recorded for this clonotype. This sequence joins TRBV6-2 or TRBV6-3 and TRBJ2-3; D ambiguous. V lost 5 bases and J lost 8, with 17 bases in between. Germline V gene sequence: CDR1 MNHEY, CDR2 SVGEGT. The CDR3 runs to 14 residues. As DNA, the CDR3 is TGTGCCAGCAGTCGGCCTCCTGCTACGGTTACGCAGTATTTT. This codes for CASSRPPATVTQYF.

This clonotype was seen repeatedly, ten times or more. The J gene is TRBJ1-4, the V gene TRBV3-1, with no clear D. This CDR3 is built from 11 residues. In germline, CDR1 is LGHDT, CDR2 YNNKEL (reference sequence). Trimming pared 4 bases from V and 8 bases from J, leaving 5 bases between. CDR3 sequence (DNA): TGTGCCAGCAGCCCCGGCGAAAAACTGTTTTTT. It specifies CASSPGEKLFF.

The chain is built from TRBV7-3 and TRBJ2-5; D may be TRBD2 (5 bases). This CDR3 has 14 residues. Trimming cost V 4 bases and J 4 bases, with 13 bases left between them. Germline V gene sequence: CDR1 SGHTA, CDR2 FQGTGA. CDR3 nucleotides: TGTGCCAGCAGCTGGACTGGGCTTGTAGAGACCCAGTACTTC. It yields the protein CASSWTGLVETQYF.

The table lists this clonotype with a few counts. This chain uses TRBV18 with TRBJ1-2; 10 nucleotides match TRBD1. The trim removed 2 bases at V and 3 bases at J, leaving 6 bases unmatched. This CDR3 is built from 16 residues. In germline, CDR1 is KGHSH, CDR2 LQKENI. The CDR3 DNA reads TGTGCCAGCTCACCAAATACGGGGACAGGGGACTATGGCTACACCTTC. Protein: CASSPNTGTGDYGYTF.

This clonotype has at least ten counts. This may stem from a read error, because a much larger clone lies one nucleotide away. The gene calls are TRBV10-1 and TRBJ1-1; D unresolved. Germline CDR1 and CDR2: WNHNN and SYGVQD (reference sequence). The CDR3 length is 12 residues. Trimming took off 4 bases at V and 2 bases at J, with 5 bases between the two ends. The CDR3 nucleotides are TGCGCCAGCAGTGGGGCAAACACTGAAGCTTTCTTT. Protein product: CASSGANTEAFF.

The chain couples TRBV9 to TRBJ2-7; TRBD1 matches at 7 bases. This CDR3 has 15 residues. Germline assignment: CDR1 SGDLS and CDR2 YYNGEE. The J segment lost 1 base and the V segment lost 3 bases, leaving 7 bases of the junction unmatched. The chain's CDR3 is CASSGNRGPSYEQYF. The CDR3 bases are TGTGCCAGCAGCGGAAACAGGGGTCCTTCCTACGAGCAGTACTTC. The complete variable domain, with remaining parts taken from reference TRBV9 and TRBJ2-7, reads DSGVTQTPKHLITATGQRVTLRCSPRSGDLSVYWYQQSLDQGLQFLIQYYNGEERAKGNILERFSAQQFPDLHSELNLSSLELGDSALYFCASSGNRGPSYEQYFGPGTRLTVT.

The J gene is TRBJ2-5, the V gene TRBV2; 10 bases are a match to TRBD2. CDR3 size: 14 residues. V trimming: 6 bases; J trimming: 5 bases; junction bases outside the gene matches: 6. The germline CDR1 and CDR2 sequences are SNHLY and FYNNEI. DNA of the CDR3: TGTGCCAGCAGCCTGGGACTAGCGCATGAGACCCAGTACTTC. It specifies CASSLGLAHETQYF.

The chain links TRBV29-1 to TRBJ2-7, with D possibly TRBD1 on 5 matching bases. The CDR3 length is 15 residues. Germline CDR1 and CDR2: SQVTM and ANQGSEA. V was pared by 2 bases and J by 2 bases, with 16 bases between. Here the CDR3 reads CSVEQGRPETYEQYF. CDR3 coding DNA: TGCAGCGTTGAACAGGGCCGGCCGGAAACCTACGAGCAGTACTTC.

V and J are TRBV2 and TRBJ1-5; the D gene is possibly TRBD1 (5 bases). The germline CDR1 and CDR2 sequences are SNHLY and FYNNEI. Trimming removed 3 bases at V and 7 bases at J, with 13 bases between. This CDR3 is 14 amino acids long. CDR3 coding DNA: TGTGCCAGCAGTGAGGGAGGGGTCCGCCAGCCCCAGCATTTT. This gives the protein CASSEGGVRQPQHF.

This clonotype was recorded at least ten times. The rearrangement uses TRBV11-2 and TRBJ2-1; 10 bases map to TRBD2. The CDR3 runs 15 residues. Germline V gives CDR1 SGHAT, CDR2 FQNNGV. V trimming: 0 bases; J trimming: 10 bases; junction bases outside the gene matches: 6. The CDR3 DNA sequence: TGTGCCAGCAGCTTAGATATAGCGGGGGGCGCCGAGCAGTTCTTC. Protein: CASSLDIAGGAEQFF.

The rearrangement joins TRBV19 to TRBJ2-5; TRBD1 might be the D (7 bases). V was trimmed by 5 bases and J by 9 bases, leaving 22 bases between them. The CDR3 runs to 15 residues. Germline V gives CDR1 LNHDA, CDR2 SQIVND (reference sequence). The CDR3 DNA sequence: TGTGCCAGTAGTCAAGACAGGGAAGGTGGGGAGGCCCAGTACTTC. Translation: CASSQDREGGEAQYF.

As regards this clonotype: This could be a read error, since a much larger clone is one nucleotide away. The chain is built from TRBV6-1 and TRBJ2-7; 10 bases align to TRBD1. CDR3 size: 15 residues. The V gene's germline CDR1 is MNHNS and CDR2 SASEGT. Unmatched junction bases numbered 13, after V lost 8 bases and J lost 6 bases. The CDR3 DNA reads as TGTGCCAGCGGTTTCCCCCCGACAGGGGGCGGCGAGCAGTACTTC. Translating it yields CASGFPPTGGGEQYF.

The chain employs TRBV20-1 and TRBJ1-2; 8 bases are shared with TRBD1. CDR3 length: 13 amino acids. The germline V gene has CDR1 DFQATT and CDR2 SNEGSKA (reference sequence). The junction had 6 bases not matched to a gene; V was cut back by 3 bases and J by 6 bases. CDR3 DNA sequence: TGCAGTGCTAGGGGTGACAGGGGCCATGGCTACACCTTC. Translation: CSARGDRGHGYTF.

In this sample, this clonotype turned up a few times. This may be a read error: a much more frequent sequence differs by one nucleotide. The chain combines TRBV7-9 with TRBJ1-3, with D possibly TRBD1 on 5 matching bases. CDR1 is SEHNR, CDR2 FQNEAQ, per germline (reference sequence). The CDR3 consists of 14 residues. The CDR3 protein is CVSTPTGAGNTIYF. In DNA, the CDR3 is TGTGTCAGCACCCCAACGGGGGCTGGAAACACCATATATTTT.

V and J are TRBV20-1 and TRBJ2-7; 7 nucleotides line up with TRBD2. Looked up from germline, CDR1 is DFQATT and CDR2 is SNEGSKA (reference sequence). The CDR3 is 14 residues long. V shed 0 bases, J shed 3 bases, and the junction held 5 bases outside the gene matches. As DNA, the CDR3 is TGCAGTGCTAGAGAGGCGCGGGGGATCTACGAGCAGTACTTC. It is translated as CSAREARGIYEQYF.

The rearrangement uses TRBV25-1 and TRBJ1-6, with 8 bases identical to TRBD1. This CDR3 is built from 14 residues. V lost 4 bases, J lost 10 bases, and 6 bases stayed unmatched. Germline CDR1 and CDR2: MGHDK and SYGVNS. The CDR3 loop is CASSVLRGQSPLHF. As DNA, the CDR3 is TGTGCCAGCAGTGTGCTCAGGGGGCAGTCACCCCTCCACTTT.